The 19 T cell receptor beta chains given below trace back to one sample, sequenced in a study of shared T cell receptors in the human thymus. Clones were read by immunoSEQ multiplex PCR, and TCRdb kept only the in-frame ones, dropping some. The sample shows hundreds of thousands of clones, roughly 86% of them seen only once. This sample also belongs to another study, concerning human thymus T cells.

Sequenced input: thymocytes. These receptors all stem from a boy in the first two years of life with a congenital heart defect.

The rearrangement links TRBV5-4 to TRBJ2-5; 13 bases fit TRBD2. The V gene end was trimmed by 4 bases and the J gene end by 5 bases; junction bases not matched to a gene: 8. Germline V gene sequence: CDR1 SGHNT, CDR2 YYREEE (reference sequence). This CDR3 spans 16 amino acids. CDR3 amino acids: CASSIETSGGYETQYF. The CDR3 DNA reads TGTGCCAGCAGCATAGAGACTAGCGGGGGGTATGAGACCCAGTACTTC.

This chain uses TRBV5-1 with TRBJ2-5, with 9 bases that match TRBD2. The CDR3 is 16 amino acids. Germline V gene sequence: CDR1 SGHRS, CDR2 YFSETQ. Trimming cost V 0 bases and J 4 bases; bases outside gene matches: 7. In DNA form, the CDR3 reads TGCGCCAGCAGCTTGGTTAGCGGGAGTTTGGGAGAGACCCAGTACTTC. Protein sequence: CASSLVSGSLGETQYF.

This chain joins TRBV28 and TRBJ2-5, with a possible D match to TRBD1 (6 bases). Germline V gene sequence: CDR1 MDHEN, CDR2 SYDVKM. V was cut by 6 bases and J by 3 bases, with 20 bases left in between. The CDR3 loop spans 16 amino acids. DNA for the CDR3: TGTGCCAGCAGAACGAGGTCGGCAGGGGAAAAAGAGACCCAGTACTTC. This sequence encodes CASRTRSAGEKETQYF.

This clone appeared a single time. The J gene is TRBJ1-2, the V gene TRBV15, with 7 bases aligning to TRBD1. CDR1 and CDR2 (germline): LNHNV, YYDKDF (reference sequence). The J segment lost 0 bases and the V segment lost 4 bases, leaving 11 bases of the junction unmatched. This CDR3 is built from 17 residues. CDR3 coding DNA: TGTGCCACCAGCACTCTCTTGGGACAGCTAGCTAACTATGGCTACACCTTC. This codes for CATSTLLGQLANYGYTF.

The J gene is TRBJ1-2, the V gene TRBV28; 7 bases are shared with TRBD1. V lost 6 bases, J lost 5 bases, and 12 bases stayed unmatched. CDR3 length equals 15 residues. Germline assignment: CDR1 MDHEN and CDR2 SYDVKM. The CDR3 protein is CASRRIGQDSYGYTF. DNA of the CDR3: TGTGCCAGCAGACGTATCGGACAGGACAGTTATGGCTACACCTTC.

This sequence joins TRBV9 and TRBJ1-2; 8 nucleotides line up with TRBD1. CDR1 and CDR2 (germline): SGDLS, YYNGEE. V was pared by 4 bases and J by 3 bases, with 5 bases of the junction left unmatched. This CDR3 is 14 amino acids long. CDR3 loop: CASSSAGGDYGYTF. CDR3 in DNA: TGTGCCAGCAGCTCAGCAGGGGGCGACTATGGCTACACCTTC.

This chain connects TRBV7-9 to TRBJ1-4, with D unclear. The length of the CDR3 is 15 residues. Germline V gene lookup returns CDR1 SEHNR and CDR2 FQNEAQ (reference sequence). The V end lost 4 bases, the J end lost 8 bases, and 17 bases lay between the germline ends. CDR3: CASSSSSGLKEKLFF. The CDR3 DNA reads as TGTGCCAGCAGCTCTAGTTCGGGTTTAAAGGAAAAACTGTTTTTT.

This chain joins TRBV27 and TRBJ1-5; perhaps TRBD1 as D (6 bases). CDR3 length: 13 residues. Germline CDR1 is MNHEY and CDR2 is SMNVEV (reference sequence). The V and J ends lost 5 bases and 6 bases respectively, with 11 bases between them. CDR3 region: CASSLTGFQPQHF. DNA for the CDR3: TGTGCCAGCAGTCTTACAGGGTTTCAGCCCCAGCATTTT.

The rearrangement joins TRBV9 to TRBJ1-2; D possibly corresponds to TRBD1 (6 bases). Germline assignment: CDR1 SGDLS and CDR2 YYNGEE. The CDR3 covers 14 residues. Trimming took 3 bases from V and 2 from J, leaving 11 bases between them. The CDR3 sequence is CASSDDRINYGYTF. CDR3 sequence (DNA): TGTGCCAGCAGCGATGACAGGATAAACTATGGCTACACCTTC. Full variable domain (outside the CDR3, taken from reference TRBV9 and TRBJ1-2): DSGVTQTPKHLITATGQRVTLRCSPRSGDLSVYWYQQSLDQGLQFLIQYYNGEERAKGNILERFSAQQFPDLHSELNLSSLELGDSALYFCASSDDRINYGYTFGSGTRLTVV.

The V and J genes are TRBV29-1 and TRBJ1-1; D is ambiguous. There are 14 residues in the CDR3. V was pared by 0 bases and J by 0 bases, with 8 bases between. CDR1 and CDR2 (germline): SQVTM, ANQGSEA. CDR3 protein: CSVEEWHLNTEAFF. The CDR3, as DNA: TGCAGCGTTGAAGAGTGGCATCTGAACACTGAAGCTTTCTTT.

V is TRBV7-6 and J is TRBJ2-1; TRBD2 is a possible D gene (5 bases). There are 15 residues in the CDR3. Trimming removed 5 bases from V and 3 bases from J, with 14 bases in between. The germline V gene encodes CDR1 SGHVS and CDR2 FNYEAQ. The CDR3 sequence is CASSARSDHYNEQFF. CDR3 sequence (DNA): TGTGCCAGCAGCGCCCGTAGCGACCACTACAATGAGCAGTTCTTC.

This clone has only a few counts. The chain recombines TRBV30 with TRBJ1-5; maybe TRBD1 (5 bases). Deletions cut 2 bases from V and 5 bases from J, with 10 bases between. CDR3 size: 13 residues. CDR1 and CDR2 from the germline V gene are GTSNPN and SVGIG (reference sequence). CDR3 nucleotide sequence: TGTGCCTGGAGTAGAGGGGAGGATCAGCCCCAGCATTTT. It specifies CAWSRGEDQPQHF.

CDR3 region: CASSQGEGTSGTNYEQYF. CDR3 sequence (DNA): TGTGCCAGCAGCCAAGGGGAGGGGACTAGCGGGACAAACTACGAGCAGTACTTC. The chain employs TRBV4-2 and TRBJ2-7, with 13 bases aligning to TRBD2. The length of the CDR3 is 18 residues. The germline V gene encodes CDR1 LGHNA and CDR2 YNFKEQ. V lost 1 base to trimming and J lost 3 bases; unmatched junction nucleotides: 9.

This chain uses TRBV9 with TRBJ1-3; no firm D call. The CDR3 contains 19 residues. Trimming left V 4 bases short and J 2 bases short, with 25 bases between. Germline V lookup: CDR1 SGDLS, CDR2 YYNGEE. CDR3 sequence reads: CASSPTSPSPERTGNTIYF. DNA for the CDR3: TGTGCCAGCAGCCCCACTTCCCCTTCCCCCGAAAGAACTGGAAACACCATATATTTT.

This chain uses TRBV27 with TRBJ2-2, with D hard to call. The germline V gene has CDR1 MNHEY and CDR2 SMNVEV (reference sequence). This CDR3 comprises 19 residues. Trimming took off 3 bases at V and 0 bases at J, with 20 bases between the two ends. This CDR3 reads CASSFTRNGGSANTGELFF. Here the CDR3 DNA reads TGTGCCAGCAGTTTCACTCGTAATGGCGGCAGTGCGAACACCGGGGAGCTGTTTTTT.

The sample holds a few counts of this clone. The CDR3 bases are TGTGCCAGCAGCAAAGTAGCTGGAGACCGGGATGAAAAACTGTTTTTT. Protein product: CASSKVAGDRDEKLFF. The chain employs TRBV21-1 and TRBJ1-4. TRBV21-1 is assigned pseudogene status. The CDR3 has 16 amino acids.

The chain couples TRBV4-2 to TRBJ2-1, with D possibly TRBD1 on 6 matching bases. CDR3 length equals 20 residues. Germline assignment: CDR1 LGHNA and CDR2 YNFKEQ. Trimming stripped 7 bases from V and 6 bases from J, with 34 bases between. DNA for the CDR3: TGTGCCAGCAAACGATTCTTTCTACCGGGGACAACCCGGGATCTCAATGAGCAGTTCTTC. Its translation: CASKRFFLPGTTRDLNEQFF.

CDR3 in DNA: TGTGCCAGCAGTCCCTACCTCCGACAGGGGGGGTCCTACGAGCAGTACTTC. This encodes CASSPYLRQGGSYEQYF. The chain is built from TRBV27 and TRBJ2-7; 9 positions agree with TRBD1. The V gene's germline CDR1 is MNHEY and CDR2 SMNVEV (reference sequence). CDR3 size: 17 residues. V shed 5 bases and J 1 base; nucleotides not matched to a gene: 12.

This clone has just a few counts. The J gene is TRBJ2-7, the V gene TRBV4-1; D gene unclear. CDR1 is MGHRA and CDR2 is YSYEKL in the germline V gene. Trimming took 0 bases from V and 2 from J, leaving 5 bases between them. The length of the CDR3 is 13 residues. CDR3 DNA: TGCGCCAGCAGCCAAGATCAGGCCTACGAGCAGTACTTC. This translates into CASSQDQAYEQYF.